By share, the clone carrying this TCR beta chain counts as medium-sized (0.01 to 0.1%). The data are from a study of metastatic and nonmetastatic thyroid tumors. On the study more broadly: The comparison covered peripheral blood and tumor or nodule tissue in malignant and benign thyroid patients.

Trimming removed 4 bases from V and 5 bases from J; junction bases left unmatched: 6. From germline, CDR1 is SGHNT and CDR2 YYREEE (reference sequence). The CDR3 runs 14 residues. TCRdb reprocessed the PCR reads using MiXCR. The data show roughly 12,000 clones, approximately 30% seen once. Until they underwent thyroid surgery, no patient had received any treatment. This clonotype was obtained from a female donor with papillary thyroid cancer or a benign thyroid nodule (not recorded which). Some clones in this sample may be carry-over from other donors' samples. This chain uses TRBV5-4 with TRBJ2-7, with TRBD1 matching over 10 bases. The sequencing input was tumor tissue. CDR3 in DNA: TGTGCCAGCAGCCCCCCTGGGACAGGGGACGAGCAGTACTTC. Residues: CASSPPGTGDEQYF.